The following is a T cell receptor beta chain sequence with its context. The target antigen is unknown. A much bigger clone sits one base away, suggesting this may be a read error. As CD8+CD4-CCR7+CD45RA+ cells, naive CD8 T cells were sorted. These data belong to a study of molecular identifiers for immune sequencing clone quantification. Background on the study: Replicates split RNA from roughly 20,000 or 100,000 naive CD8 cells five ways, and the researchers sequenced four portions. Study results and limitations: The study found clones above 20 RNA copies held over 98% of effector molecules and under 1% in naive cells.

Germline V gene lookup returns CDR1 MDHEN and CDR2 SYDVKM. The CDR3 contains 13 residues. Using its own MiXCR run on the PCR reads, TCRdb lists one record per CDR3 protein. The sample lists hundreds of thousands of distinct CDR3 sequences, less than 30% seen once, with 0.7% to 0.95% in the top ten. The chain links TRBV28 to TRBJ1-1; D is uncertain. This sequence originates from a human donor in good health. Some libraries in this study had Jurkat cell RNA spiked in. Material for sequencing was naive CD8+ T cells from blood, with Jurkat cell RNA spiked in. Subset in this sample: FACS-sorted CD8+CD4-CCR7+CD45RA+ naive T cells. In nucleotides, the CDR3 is TGTGCCAGCAGTTTTTACAAGAACACTGGAGCTTTCTTT. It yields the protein CASSFYKNTGAFF.